This T cell receptor (beta chain) was obtained from a study of blood T cells in healthy people across ages. The second PCR ran roughly 6 to 11 cycles with a sample-barcoded 5' primer and J-beta primers. A minimum of 2.5 million CDR3-containing paired-end reads was obtained for each sample. Each CDR3 protein gets one entry after TCRdb re-called the 5' RACE reads with MiXCR. The top ten hold roughly 10% of the sample, which has about 930,000 distinct CDR3 sequences, 29% seen once. The study recruited healthy Caucasian donors from Russia who were aged about 6 to 95. CDR3 size: 13 residues. Deletions cut 4 bases from V and 3 bases from J, with 10 bases between. Germline values: CDR1 SGHDT, CDR2 YYEEEE. This clonotype has only a few counts. These same data were also listed under a study on T cells of mothers and their children.

The chain couples TRBV5-6 to TRBJ1-1; D unresolved. This receptor was identified in a woman between 40 and 55 years old in good health. Source material: blood. The CDR3 sequence: CASSPTWDTEAFF. The CDR3 bases are TGTGCCAGCAGCCCCACATGGGACACTGAAGCTTTCTTT.